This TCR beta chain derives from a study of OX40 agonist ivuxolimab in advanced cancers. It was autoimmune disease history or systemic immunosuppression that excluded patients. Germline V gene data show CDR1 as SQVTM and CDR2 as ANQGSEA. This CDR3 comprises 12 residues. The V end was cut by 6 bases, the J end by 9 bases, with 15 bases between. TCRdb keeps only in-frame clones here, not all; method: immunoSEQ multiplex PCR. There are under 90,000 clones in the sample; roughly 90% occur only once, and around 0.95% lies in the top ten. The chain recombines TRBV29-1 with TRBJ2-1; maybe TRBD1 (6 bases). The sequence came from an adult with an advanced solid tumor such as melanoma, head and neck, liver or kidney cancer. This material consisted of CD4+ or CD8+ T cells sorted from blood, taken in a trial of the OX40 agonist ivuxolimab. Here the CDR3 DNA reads TGCAGCGTGGCCGAACAGGGTACTGAGCAGTTCTTC. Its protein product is CSVAEQGTEQFF.